These T cell receptor beta chains were read from a single sample in a study of PD-L1 blockade in urothelial cancer. Sequencing was performed with immunoSEQ multiplex PCR; in TCRdb, only in-frame clones are kept and a portion is missing. The table includes under 100,000 clones, nearly 90% detected once. The sample in question was PBMCs, obtained around atezolizumab (anti-PD-L1) treatment. These receptors came from a man aged 55-75 years with urothelial cancer. Each CDR3 is given with its conserved first and last residue. Each record gives: D gene, V gene, J gene, clone size, CDR3 protein, CDR3 DNA. A D gene is named only where the DNA matches it firmly. Clone size is not always given. Where it is, it says once, few, many or a class for expanded clones.

-	TRBV5-4	TRBJ1-6	-	CASSADRASSYNSPLHF	TGTGCCAGCAGCGCGGACAGAGCCAGCTCCTATAATTCACCCCTCCACTTT
TRBD1	TRBV7-7	TRBJ2-2	-	CASSTSYGTGNTGELFF	TGTGCTAGCAGCACAAGTTACGGGACAGGAAACACCGGGGAGCTGTTTTTT
-	TRBV5-1	TRBJ1-1	-	CASSLEGLEAFF	TGCGCCAGCAGCTTGGAGGGGCTTGAAGCTTTCTTT
TRBD2	TRBV29-1	TRBJ2-1	-	CSVGSSGRGNEQFF	TGCAGCGTTGGGTCTAGCGGGAGGGGGAATGAGCAGTTCTTC
-	TRBV21-1	TRBJ2-3	-	CASTMSGIGTDTQYF	TGTGCCAGCACCATGAGCGGGATTGGCACAGATACGCAGTATTTT
-	TRBV11-2	TRBJ1-1	once	CASSWPGLNTEAFF	TGTGCCAGCAGCTGGCCAGGGTTGAACACTGAAGCTTTCTTT
-	TRBV19	TRBJ2-1	-	CASSSRGNEQFF	TGTGCCAGTAGTAGCAGGGGCAATGAGCAGTTCTTC
TRBD2	TRBV5-4	TRBJ2-7	-	CASSLVLAGVNEQYF	TGTGCCAGCAGCTTGGTTCTAGCGGGAGTGAACGAGCAGTACTTC
TRBD1	TRBV6-6	TRBJ1-2	-	CASSHGQGTYGYTF	TGTGCCAGCAGTCACGGACAGGGCACTTATGGCTACACCTTC
-	TRBV6-6	TRBJ1-6	-	CASTDQGGDYNSPLHF	TGTGCCAGCACTGACCAGGGAGGGGATTATAATTCACCCCTCCACTTT
TRBD1	TRBV19	TRBJ1-2	-	CASSTGGRGYTF	TGTGCCAGTAGTACAGGGGGAAGGGGCTACACCTTC
-	TRBV7-2	TRBJ1-5	-	CASSLVHAGDQPQHF	TGTGCCAGCAGCTTAGTACATGCGGGGGATCAGCCCCAGCATTTT
TRBD1	TRBV7-9	TRBJ1-2	-	CASSPGPGGGYTF	TGTGCCAGCAGCCCCGGGCCAGGGGGTGGCTACACCTTC
TRBD2	TRBV30	TRBJ2-7	-	CAWSAPTSGIGEQYF	TGTGCCTGGAGTGCTCCGACTAGCGGGATAGGAGAGCAGTACTTC
-	TRBV7-7	TRBJ2-5	-	CASSLDRQETQYF	TGTGCCAGCAGCTTAGACAGGCAAGAGACCCAGTACTTC
-	TRBV28	TRBJ1-5	-	CASSLLQLNQPQHF	TGTGCCAGCAGTTTATTACAGCTAAATCAGCCCCAGCATTTT
-	TRBV7-2	TRBJ1-2	-	CASSLFNSNYGYTF	TGTGCCAGCAGCTTATTTAACAGCAACTATGGCTACACCTTC